The sample holds a few counts of the clone carrying this TCR beta chain. Primed by a sample-barcoded 5' primer and a J-beta primer mix, a second PCR proceeded for roughly 7 to 12 cycles. MiXCR, applied by TCRdb to the 5' RACE reads, yields one record per CDR3 protein. The table has roughly 930,000 distinct CDR3 sequences, roughly 50% seen once; the top ten hold 13%. V was shortened by 3 bases and J by 2 bases, with 6 bases between the two germline ends. CDR1 and CDR2 (germline): SEHNR, FQNEAQ (reference sequence). The CDR3 loop spans 13 amino acids. The data derive from a study of blood T cells in healthy people across ages. Study-level background: Researchers report that template switching captured about one barcoded beta molecule per two T cells.

Specimen: blood. The sequence was obtained from a man younger than 40 in good health. V and J are TRBV7-9 and TRBJ2-3; D is undetermined. Here the CDR3 DNA reads TGTGCCAGCAGCTTGTCACTCACAGATACGCAGTATTTT. This gives the protein CASSLSLTDTQYF.